The 25 T cell receptor beta chains below were found in one sample sequenced in a study of response to subunit inactivated influenza vaccine. In TCRdb, the RT-PCR reads were re-called with MiXCR into one record per CDR3 protein. The sample lists some 540,000 distinct CDR3 sequences, 20% to 25% seen once, with approximately 3% in the top ten. These data also formed part of another study, on T cells expressing NK-cell markers. From that paper: For TCR beta, cDNA was produced by 5'RACE template switching with UMIs.

The sequences come from CD4+ T cells sorted from PBMCs, collected 12 days after vaccination. These receptors all come from a man aged 50 to 60 who received an inactivated influenza vaccine.

V gene TRBV5-1 combines with J gene TRBJ2-1; 8 nucleotides match TRBD2. V trimming: 0 bases; J trimming: 8 bases; junction bases outside the gene matches: 10. The CDR3 is 16 amino acids. Germline CDR1 is SGHRS and CDR2 is YFSETQ. CDR3 DNA sequence: TGCGCCAGCAGCTTGGCCTTGGCGGGGGGTAGAGATGAGCAGTTCTTC. Amino acids: CASSLALAGGRDEQFF.

The V gene is TRBV6-5, the J gene TRBJ2-7, with D perhaps TRBD2 (5 bases). Germline values: CDR1 MNHEY, CDR2 SVGAGI. CDR3 size: 15 residues. V was cut by 6 bases and J by 4 bases, with 19 bases left in between. DNA for the CDR3: TGTGCCAGCAGCCCCTCAAGCGGAAGAGGGTACGAGCAGTACTTC. This gives the protein CASSPSSGRGYEQYF.

V gene TRBV5-1 combines with J gene TRBJ2-7; 9 bases match TRBD1. Germline CDR1 and CDR2: SGHRS and YFSETQ. This CDR3 comprises 15 residues. J was trimmed by 2 bases and V by 4 bases; bases with no gene match: 7. CDR3 residues: CASSLGDRDAYEQYF. The CDR3 nucleotides are TGCGCCAGCAGCCTAGGGGACAGGGACGCCTACGAGCAGTACTTC.

V and J are TRBV11-2 and TRBJ2-6; 8 positions agree with TRBD1. From germline, CDR1 is SGHAT and CDR2 FQNNGV. This CDR3 contains 18 residues. Losses at the gene ends were 2 bases for V and 0 bases for J; bases not matched to a gene: 6. Here the CDR3 reads CASSLRGQVNSGANVLTF. The DNA for the CDR3 is TGTGCCAGCAGCTTAAGGGGACAGGTGAACTCTGGGGCCAACGTCCTGACTTTC.

This clonotype showed up just once. This sequence joins TRBV20-1 and TRBJ2-3, with 10 positions matching TRBD2. J was trimmed by 3 bases and V by 5 bases; bases with no gene match: 11. The V gene's germline CDR1 is DFQATT and CDR2 SNEGSKA (reference sequence). The CDR3 spans 16 residues. The CDR3 DNA reads TGCAGTGCTGTTAGACGAGCGGGAGGGCGGACAGATACGCAGTATTTT. Its protein is CSAVRRAGGRTDTQYF.

V gene TRBV10-1 combines with J gene TRBJ2-1; 8 bases agree with TRBD2. V shed 2 bases, J shed 2 bases, and the junction held 5 bases outside the gene matches. The CDR3 is 16 amino acids. Germline V gene sequence: CDR1 WNHNN, CDR2 SYGVQD (reference sequence). The CDR3 spells CASSEVARGAYNEQFF. The CDR3 coding sequence is TGCGCCAGCAGTGAGGTGGCGCGGGGGGCCTACAATGAGCAGTTCTTC.

The CDR3: CASSVELAGYEQYF. CDR3 nucleotide sequence: TGTGCCAGCAGCGTAGAACTGGCGGGCTACGAGCAGTACTTC. V is TRBV9 and J is TRBJ2-7, with a weak D call TRBD2 (5 bases). The length of the CDR3 is 14 residues. CDR1 is SGDLS and CDR2 is YYNGEE in the germline V gene. V gave up 0 bases and J gave up 3 bases, with 10 bases separating them.

This clonotype was observed a handful of times. The chain employs TRBV9 and TRBJ2-3; D may be TRBD2 (5 bases). This CDR3 region has 14 residues. V lost 0 bases and J 4 bases, leaving 9 bases between the germline ends. Germline CDR1 SGDLS, CDR2 YYNGEE. CDR3 in DNA: TGTGCCAGCAGCGTAGAACTAGGCTCAGATACGCAGTATTTT. This translates into CASSVELGSDTQYF.

This clonotype was recorded at least ten times. The chain links TRBV6-5 to TRBJ2-7, with D unclear. Germline CDR1 MNHEY, CDR2 SVGAGI. The V and J ends lost 0 bases and 5 bases respectively, with 14 bases between them. This CDR3 spans 15 amino acids. For the CDR3, the DNA is TGTGCCAGCAGTTACTCGACCAGACTCCGCAACGAGCAGTACTTC. It specifies CASSYSTRLRNEQYF.

Only a few counts were recorded for this clonotype. V is TRBV7-9 and J is TRBJ1-2; D remains ambiguous. The CDR3 is 12 amino acids. Germline values: CDR1 SEHNR, CDR2 FQNEAQ (reference sequence). V was shortened by 7 bases and J by 3 bases, with 9 bases between the two germline ends. CDR3 loop: CASTPSDYGYTF. The CDR3 nucleotides are TGTGCCAGCACCCCGAGCGACTATGGCTACACCTTC. The full variable domain, its missing parts supplied by reference TRBV7-9 and TRBJ1-2, is DTGVSQNPRHKITKRGQNVTFRCDPISEHNRLYWYRQTLGQGPEFLTYFQNEAQLEKSRLLSDRFSAERPKGSFSTLEIQRTEQGDSAMYLCASTPSDYGYTFGSGTRLTVV.

The V and J genes are TRBV5-1 and TRBJ1-1; D remains unclear. The CDR3 has 15 amino acids. V lost 2 bases, J lost 1 base, and 12 bases lay in between. Germline V gene sequence: CDR1 SGHRS, CDR2 YFSETQ. Here the CDR3 DNA reads TGCGCCAGCAGCTTCCGGGGATCGCCGAACACTGAAGCTTTCTTT. Amino acids: CASSFRGSPNTEAFF.

The genes are TRBV7-2 and TRBJ2-2; 7 bases are shared with TRBD1. V lost 4 bases to trimming and J lost 5 bases; unmatched junction nucleotides: 10. Looked up from germline, CDR1 is SGHTA and CDR2 is FQGNSA. This CDR3 has 16 amino acids. DNA for the CDR3: TGTGCCAGCAGCTCCGATGTGACAGGGCGAACCGGGGAGCTGTTTTTT. It is translated as CASSSDVTGRTGELFF.

V gene TRBV15 combines with J gene TRBJ2-3; TRBD2 might be the D (5 bases). The V gene's germline CDR1 is LNHNV and CDR2 YYDKDF (reference sequence). This CDR3 has 15 amino acids. The germline V and J ends were trimmed by 1 base and 0 bases, with 8 bases remaining between them. This chain's CDR3 is CATSRVALSTDTQYF. In nucleotides, the CDR3 is TGTGCCACCAGCAGAGTAGCGTTAAGCACAGATACGCAGTATTTT. Filled out from reference TRBV15 and TRBJ2-3, the complete variable domain reads DAMVIQNPRYQVTQFGKPVTLSCSQTLNHNVMYWYQQKSSQAPKLLFHYYDKDFNNEADTPDNFQSRRPNTSFCFLDIRSPGLGDTAMYLCATSRVALSTDTQYFGPGTRLTVL.

The rearrangement uses TRBV10-3 and TRBJ2-5, with D maybe TRBD1 (6 bases). V was pared by 4 bases and J by 2 bases, with 11 bases between. Germline-derived CDR1 and CDR2 are ENHRY and SYGVKD. This CDR3 is 14 amino acids long. The CDR3 protein is CAISGWQGQETQYF. The CDR3, as DNA: TGTGCCATCAGTGGGTGGCAGGGGCAAGAGACCCAGTACTTC.

This chain uses TRBV10-3 with TRBJ1-2; tentatively, D is TRBD1 (5 bases). This CDR3 spans 14 amino acids. The germline gives CDR1 ENHRY, CDR2 SYGVKD. The V gene lost 1 base and the J gene lost 12 bases, with 18 bases spanning the gap. CDR3 nucleotide sequence: TGTGCCATCAGTGAGTGGGAAACTAGTATGGGGGACACCTTC. Translation: CAISEWETSMGDTF.

The genes are TRBV29-1 and TRBJ1-2, with 10 bases fitting TRBD1. With 6 bases clipped from V and 6 bases from J, the junction kept 4 bases outside the gene matches. CDR3 length: 12 amino acids. Per the germline V gene, CDR1 is SQVTM and CDR2 is ANQGSEA. CDR3 loop: CSVATGGDGYTF. The CDR3, as DNA: TGCAGCGTAGCGACAGGGGGCGATGGCTACACCTTC.

The chain recombines TRBV10-3 with TRBJ1-4, with unresolved D. Trimming removed 11 bases at V and 0 bases at J, with 10 bases between. CDR1 is ENHRY, CDR2 SYGVKD, per germline. The CDR3 has 13 residues. The DNA for the CDR3 is TGTGCCTCCAGCGGGGCAACTAATGAAAAACTGTTTTTT. It translates to CASSGATNEKLFF.

This clonotype was counted a few times. The chain employs TRBV29-1 and TRBJ2-1; D not resolved. The CDR3 runs to 13 residues. In germline, CDR1 is SQVTM, CDR2 ANQGSEA. The germline V and J ends were trimmed by 6 bases and 3 bases, with 12 bases remaining between them. The CDR3 DNA reads as TGCAGCGTCGCCCGGGCCTTCTACAATGAGCAGTTCTTC. Its protein is CSVARAFYNEQFF.

This clonotype was observed a few times. V usage is TRBV12-3 or TRBV12-4 and J usage is TRBJ2-7; possible D gene TRBD1, 6 bases. The V end was cut by 5 bases, the J end by 5 bases, with 19 bases between. The CDR3 runs 15 residues. CDR3 in DNA: TGTGCCAGCAGTCTTGACGGGACAACGAGGGACGAGCAGTACTTC. It is translated as CASSLDGTTRDEQYF.

The table lists this clonotype with a few counts. The chain has TRBV7-2 and TRBJ2-7; 15 bases line up with TRBD2. Germline V gene data show CDR1 as SGHTA and CDR2 as FQGNSA. This CDR3 contains 17 residues. V lost 5 bases and J lost 4; bases outside the gene matches: 9. The CDR3 region has the DNA TGTGCCAGCAGCCTGGGACTAGCGGGGGGCCGGTCTTACGAGCAGTACTTC. This codes for CASSLGLAGGRSYEQYF.

V is TRBV20-1 and J is TRBJ2-7, with D possibly TRBD1 on 6 matching bases. The germline V and J ends were trimmed by 4 bases and 1 base, with 23 bases remaining between them. Per germline, CDR1 DFQATT and CDR2 SNEGSKA (reference sequence). The CDR3 sequence is 17 residues long. The CDR3 region is CSAKGLVGASWSYEQYF. The CDR3 bases are TGCAGTGCTAAAGGACTCGTGGGGGCGTCATGGTCCTACGAGCAGTACTTC.

The genes are TRBV5-1 and TRBJ2-7; maybe TRBD1 (11 bases). Germline CDR1 and CDR2: SGHRS and YFSETQ. V lost 2 bases, J lost 2 bases, and 32 bases lay in between. CDR3 size: 21 residues. Written as DNA, the CDR3 is TGCGCCAGCAGCTTCTTCCGGGACAGGGGGACCTCTAGCGGGAGAGCCTACGAGCAGTACTTC. Translating it yields CASSFFRDRGTSSGRAYEQYF.

This clonotype has only a few counts. This chain links TRBV4-3 with TRBJ2-7, with D maybe TRBD2 (5 bases). The CDR3 totals 14 residues. V shed 1 base and J shed 5 bases, with 12 bases lying between them. Germline CDR1 LGHNA, CDR2 YSLEER. The CDR3 here is CASSQGGRGHEQYF. CDR3 coding DNA: TGCGCCAGCAGCCAAGGTGGTAGAGGGCACGAGCAGTACTTC.

The rearrangement uses TRBV13 and TRBJ2-1; 7 bases align to TRBD2. This CDR3 spans 16 amino acids. From germline, CDR1 is PRHDT and CDR2 FYEKMQ (reference sequence). V was clipped by 5 bases and J by 6 bases; unmatched bases: 13. The CDR3 region has the DNA TGTGCCAGCAGCCCTAGCCCGGGAGGATCCCCCAATGAGCAGTTCTTC. It yields the protein CASSPSPGGSPNEQFF.

This clonotype was detected only once. V is TRBV20-1 and J is TRBJ2-7; 10 positions agree with TRBD1. CDR1 and CDR2 (germline): DFQATT, SNEGSKA (reference sequence). The CDR3 has 14 amino acids. Trimming took 6 bases from V and 5 from J; bases not matched to a gene: 10. The CDR3 coding sequence is TGCAGTGCATCTGGGGACAGGGGATCCAACGAGCAGTACTTC. This translates into CSASGDRGSNEQYF.